The 20 T cell receptor beta chains reported below all come from one sample, sequenced in a study of tumor-infiltrating lymphocytes in primary liver carcinoma. Starting from approximately 470 ng of total RNA, TCR beta cDNA was produced with a primer in the constant region. ARM-PCR, slightly modified, supplied the TCR beta libraries through three nested multiplex PCR rounds. Each of the first two PCR rounds ran nine to ten cycles with TRBV1-TRBV30 forward and C-beta reverse primers. TCRdb passed the multiplex PCR reads through MiXCR, listing each CDR3 protein once. The data show more than 95,000 distinct CDR3 sequences, 82% seen once. Each 20-30 mg portion of unsorted bulk tissue served as the source for co-extraction of RNA and DNA. Source material: liver tumor tissue from sampling region 3. Stated subset: tumor region T3, left-lateral pole. These receptors all come from a man aged 35-49 years with primary liver carcinoma and hepatitis B virus infection.

There are a few counts of this clonotype. The gene calls are TRBV20-1 and TRBJ1-1, with 9 bases that match TRBD1. Germline CDR1 and CDR2: DFQATT and SNEGSKA (reference sequence). V was pared by 3 bases and J by 8 bases, with 4 bases of the junction left unmatched. CDR3 size: 12 residues. CDR3 sequence (DNA): TGCAGTGCTAGCCGACAGGGGGGGGAAGCTTTCTTT. Protein: CSASRQGGEAFF.

Concerning this clonotype itself: The junction departs from germline at one end; a sequencing error may be responsible. The chain recombines TRBV28 with TRBJ2-1; the D is unclear. Germline V gene sequence: CDR1 MDHEN, CDR2 SYDVKM. The CDR3 loop spans 12 amino acids. The CDR3 here is CASRPYRNERFF. In DNA, the CDR3 is TGTGCCAGCAGGCCTTATCGCAATGAGCGGTTCTTC.

A word on this clonotype: The junction differs from germline at one of its ends, possibly a read error. CDR3: CSVDRGEPFGVNVLTF. The CDR3 nucleotides are TGCAGCGTTGATAGAGGGGAACCCTTCGGGGTCAACGTCCTGACTTTC. This chain connects TRBV29-1 to TRBJ2-6; D might be TRBD1 or TRBD2, each matching 5 bases. Germline V gene data show CDR1 as SQVTM and CDR2 as ANQGSEA. The length of the CDR3 is 16 residues.

Regarding this clonotype: At one boundary the junction diverges from the germline segment, which might be a read error. The genes are TRBV29-1 and TRBJ2-5; perhaps TRBD2 as D (5 bases). This CDR3 contains 13 residues. Per the germline V gene, CDR1 is SQVTM and CDR2 is ANQGSEA. The CDR3 DNA is TGCAGCGTTAAAGTCGTAGTCGGGGAGACCCATTACTTC. This gives the protein CSVKVVVGETHYF.

This clonotype was detected once. An end of the junction does not agree with germline; a read error may underlie this. The V and J genes are TRBV6-5 and TRBJ2-1; a weak D match, TRBD2 (5 bases). This CDR3 has 15 amino acids. Germline CDR1 reads MNHEY; CDR2 reads SVGAGI. DNA of the CDR3: TGTTCCAGCAGTTTGCAGGAGGTCGCCTACAATGAGCAGTTCTTC. Protein: CSSSLQEVAYNEQFF.

A word on this clonotype: An end of the junction differs from the germline gene, which may be a read error. As DNA, the CDR3 is TGTGCCAGCAGCCGCTGGCAGGGGGGGACAGATACGCAATATTTT. Its translation is CASSRWQGGTDTQYF. The chain uses TRBV4-3 and TRBJ2-3; D possibly uses TRBD1 or TRBD2 (7 bases each). Germline CDR1 and CDR2: LGHNA and YSLEER. This CDR3 has 15 amino acids.

The genes are TRBV29-1 and TRBJ2-3, with D unresolved. The DNA end is more similar to TRBJ1-5, so the J call may be wrong. CDR1 and CDR2 (germline): SQVTM, ANQGSEA. The CDR3 sequence is 13 residues long. CDR3 DNA: TGCAGCGTTGATGCTAATCAAGCGGATACGCAGCATTTT. It codes for CSVDANQADTQHF.

In its sample, this clonotype was seen once. A clone one base away is much larger, so this may be a read error. J is TRBJ2-5 and V is TRBV24-1; tentatively, D is TRBD1 (6 bases). V dropped 6 bases and J dropped 5 bases, with 12 bases sitting between them. CDR1 KGHDR and CDR2 SFDVKD come from the germline V gene. The CDR3 has 13 residues. CDR3 sequence (DNA): TGTGCCACCAGTATACAGGGTATCGAGACCCAGTACTTC. Amino acid sequence: CATSIQGIETQYF.

The gene calls are TRBV21-1 and TRBJ2-7; the D call TRBD1 from the table was never checked on the DNA. TRBV21-1 is a pseudogene locus. This CDR3 spans 15 amino acids. CDR3 sequence: CASAPGQGKPYEQYF. For the CDR3, the DNA is TGTGCTAGCGCACCCGGGCAGGGCAAACCCTACGAGCAGTACTTC.

On this clonotype: A junction boundary mismatches the germline segment, possibly from a read error. The chain combines TRBV12-3 or TRBV12-4 with TRBJ2-7; 7 nucleotides match TRBD2. The CDR3 is 17 residues long. CDR3 sequence reads: CASSLEWWEGIRYEQCF. CDR3 coding DNA: TGTGCCAGCAGTTTAGAATGGTGGGAGGGGATAAGATACGAGCAGTGCTTC.

For this clonotype: Here the CDR3 omits its conserved ending phenylalanine or tryptophan, so a read error is the likely source. The chain is built from TRBV12-3 or TRBV12-4 and TRBJ2-5, with a weak D call TRBD2 (5 bases). V shed 3 bases and J shed 2 bases, with 10 bases lying between them. This CDR3 contains 14 residues. CDR3 bases: TGTGCCAGCAGTTTTGGAGGCAATCAAGAGACCCAGTACCTC. Protein sequence: CASSFGGNQETQYL.

A remark on this clonotype: A junction end diverges from the germline sequence, so it may reflect a read error. This rearrangement joins TRBV28 to TRBJ2-5; D remains ambiguous. From germline, CDR1 is MDHEN and CDR2 SYDVKM. The CDR3 runs 15 residues. The CDR3 region has the DNA TGTGCCAGCAGTTCGAGCACAAAGGTAGGAGAGACCCGGTACTTC. Protein sequence: CASSSSTKVGETRYF. The whole variable domain, filled in from reference TRBV28 and TRBJ2-5, reads DVKVTQSSRYLVKRTGEKVFLECVQDMDHENMFWYRQDPGLGLRLIYFSYDVKMKEKGDIPEGYSVSREKKERFSLILESASTNQTSMYLCASSSSTKVGETRYFGPGTRLLVL.

V usage is TRBV28 and J usage is TRBJ1-5; D not certain. From germline, CDR1 is MDHEN and CDR2 SYDVKM. Trimming pared 10 bases from V and 0 bases from J, leaving 16 bases between. The CDR3 extends over 15 amino acids. CDR3 residues: CAIRLDRYSNQPQHF. Written as DNA, the CDR3 is TGTGCCATCAGGCTGGATAGGTATAGCAATCAGCCCCAGCATTTT.

Details on this clonotype: One end of the junction varies from germline; a read error may be responsible. The chain has TRBV12-3 or TRBV12-4 and TRBJ2-5, with TRBD2 matching over 8 bases. The CDR3 covers 17 residues. CDR3 coding DNA: TGTGCCAGCAGTTTAGGACTAACGGGAGGGCCATGGGAGACTCAGTATTTC. Its translation is CASSLGLTGGPWETQYF.

For this clonotype: Germline is not matched at one junction end, which may reflect a read error. The J gene is TRBJ2-1, the V gene TRBV11-1; 12 bases align to TRBD2. Germline CDR1 SGHAT, CDR2 FQDESV (reference sequence). The CDR3 is 14 residues long. CDR3 sequence (DNA): TGTGTCAGCAGCCCGAGACTAGCGGGAGTGCTACAGTTCTTC. Translating it yields CVSSPRLAGVLQFF.

Regarding this clonotype: One junction end does not reproduce the germline sequence, and a read error may be involved. The chain couples TRBV11-3 to TRBJ2-2; 7 bases are a match to TRBD2. Germline values: CDR1 SGHNT, CDR2 YENEEA. This CDR3 region has 16 residues. The CDR3: CASSPRLAGYTGELFF. The DNA of the CDR3 is TGTGCCAGCAGCCCCAGATTAGCGGGCTACACCGGGGAACTGTTTTTT.

Concerning this clonotype: The junction and the germline gene differ at one end; a read error may be behind it. The chain employs TRBV4-1 and TRBJ1-6; TRBD1 is a possible D gene (6 bases). The CDR3 runs 15 residues. Germline lookup yields CDR1 MGHRA and CDR2 YSYEKL. CDR3: CASSQDSTGNSPLQF. The CDR3 nucleotides are TGCGCCAGTAGCCAAGATAGCACAGGGAATTCACCCCTCCAATTT.

Turning to this clonotype: A junction boundary mismatches the germline segment, possibly from a read error. V gene TRBV29-1 combines with J gene TRBJ2-2; no firm D call. The CDR3 runs 15 residues. CDR1 and CDR2 from the germline V gene are SQVTM and ANQGSEA. The CDR3 bases are TGCAGCGCTGGGATTGGAGTAGGGTACACCGGCGAGCTGTTTTTT. Translating it yields CSAGIGVGYTGELFF.

Notes on this clonotype: It may be a read error: a sequence one base away is much more abundant. The V gene is TRBV7-9, the J gene TRBJ2-7; D not resolved. Germline CDR1 is SEHNR and CDR2 is FQNEAQ (reference sequence). The length of the CDR3 is 13 residues. V was clipped by 11 bases and J by 4 bases, with 18 bases between them. The CDR3: CACSPGPSYEQYF. CDR3 DNA sequence: TGTGCCTGCTCCCCAGGCCCCAGTTACGAGCAGTACTTC.

V is TRBV6-2 or TRBV6-3 and J is TRBJ2-3; no clear D. The V gene lost 10 bases and the J gene lost 6 bases, with 14 bases spanning the gap. Per germline, CDR1 MNHEY and CDR2 SVGEGT. The CDR3 loop spans 12 amino acids. The CDR3 loop reads CANRPSVDTQYF. CDR3 nucleotide sequence: TGTGCCAATAGGCCCTCTGTGGATACGCAGTATTTT.